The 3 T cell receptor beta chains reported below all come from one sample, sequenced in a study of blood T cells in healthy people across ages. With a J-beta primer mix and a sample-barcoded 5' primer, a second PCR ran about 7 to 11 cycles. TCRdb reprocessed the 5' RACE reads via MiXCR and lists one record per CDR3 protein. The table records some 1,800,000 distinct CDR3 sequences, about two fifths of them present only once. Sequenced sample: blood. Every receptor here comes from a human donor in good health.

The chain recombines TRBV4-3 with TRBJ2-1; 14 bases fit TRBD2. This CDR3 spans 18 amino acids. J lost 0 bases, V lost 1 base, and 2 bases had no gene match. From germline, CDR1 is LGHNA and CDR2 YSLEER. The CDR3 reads CASSQATSGGGSYNEQFF. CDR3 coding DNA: TGCGCCAGCAGCCAAGCGACTAGCGGGGGGGGCTCCTACAATGAGCAGTTCTTC.

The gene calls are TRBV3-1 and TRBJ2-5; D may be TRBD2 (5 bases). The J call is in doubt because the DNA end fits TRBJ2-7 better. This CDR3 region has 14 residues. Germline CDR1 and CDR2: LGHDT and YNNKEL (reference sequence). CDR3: CASSQVGIHYEQYF. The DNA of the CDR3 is TGTGCCAGCAGCCAAGTCGGGATCCACTACGAGCAGTACTTC.

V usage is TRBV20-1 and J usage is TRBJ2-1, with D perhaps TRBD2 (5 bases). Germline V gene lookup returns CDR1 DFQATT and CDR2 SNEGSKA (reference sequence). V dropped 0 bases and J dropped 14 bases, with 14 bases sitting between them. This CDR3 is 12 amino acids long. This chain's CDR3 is CSARDERRLEFF. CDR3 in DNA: TGCAGTGCTAGAGACGAAAGGAGGCTAGAGTTCTTC.